This TCR beta chain came from a study of neoadjuvant anti-PD-1 for oral cavity cancer. TCRdb's copy holds only in-frame clones and misses some; the assay was immunoSEQ multiplex PCR. The table includes 7,500 or so clones, over 40% detected once. In germline, CDR1 is SNHLY, CDR2 FYNNEI. The CDR3 loop spans 16 amino acids. Trimming stripped 1 base from V and 4 bases from J, with 17 bases between. The clonotype comes from a person aged 35-80 years with oral cavity squamous cell carcinoma. The material was tumor tissue, obtained before nivolumab (anti-PD-1) treatment. The chain links TRBV2 to TRBJ2-7, with unresolved D. CDR3 bases: TGTGCCAGCAGTGAAGGATATATCGGCGGATCATACGAGCAGTACTTC. Translation: CASSEGYIGGSYEQYF.